The T cell receptor (beta chain) under discussion was sequenced for a study of cytomegalovirus exposure and HLA in healthy donors. Findings and caveats of the study: The records held CMV serostatus as the only immune exposure information. The study labeled under 200 TCR beta chains cytomegalovirus-associated. An assumption of roughly uniform sequencing depth across donors underlay the presence/absence analyses.

PCR was performed using 60 Vbeta and 13 Jbeta primers. Clones were read by immunoSEQ multiplex PCR, and TCRdb kept only the in-frame ones, dropping some. The table lists approximately 190,000 clones, around 85% of them singletons. With regard to this clone: Its matching antigen is unknown.

In germline, CDR1 is SGHTA, CDR2 FQGTGA. This CDR3 region has 16 residues. The V gene end was trimmed by 6 bases and the J gene end by 9 bases; junction bases not matched to a gene: 15. Sequencing was carried out using PBMCs. The V and J genes are TRBV7-3 and TRBJ2-3; 10 nucleotides agree with TRBD2. The source is a man aged 40-50 years in good health and CMV-seropositive. The CDR3, as DNA: TGTGCCAGCAGTTCTACTCCCGGGCTAGCGGGGGACACGCAGTATTTT. It codes for CASSSTPGLAGDTQYF.